These T cell receptor beta chains were read from a single sample in a study of blood T cell repertoires in COVID-19. Only in-frame clones appear in the TCRdb table, and some are missing; sequencing was by immunoSEQ multiplex PCR. Of some 89,000 clones listed, around three quarters are singletons. The sample was peripheral blood. The receptor set was obtained from a man in his 70s with acute or convalescent COVID-19. CDR3s include the opening cysteine and the closing phenylalanine or tryptophan. Each record gives: clone size, J gene, D gene, V gene, CDR3 DNA, CDR3 protein. D genes are given only for firm matches. Only part of the rows carry a size: once, few, many, or a class if the clone is expanded.

clone size: once; J gene: TRBJ1-5; D gene: TRBD1; V gene: TRBV28; CDR3 DNA: TGTGCCAGCAGCCGTCCTGACAGGGGAAGTAGACAGCCCCAGCATTTT; CDR3 protein: CASSRPDRGSRQPQHF
clone size: .; J gene: TRBJ1-6; D gene: TRBD1; V gene: TRBV2; CDR3 DNA: TGTGCCAGCAGTGAAGACGGGACAGGGTATTCACCCCTCCACTTT; CDR3 protein: CASSEDGTGYSPLHF
clone size: .; J gene: TRBJ2-7; D gene: .; V gene: TRBV6-5; CDR3 DNA: TGTGCCAGCAGTTCCCCCCGCACAGGAATCTCCTACGAGCAGTACTTC; CDR3 protein: CASSSPRTGISYEQYF
clone size: .; J gene: TRBJ2-1; D gene: TRBD2; V gene: TRBV5-4; CDR3 DNA: TGTGCCAGCAGCCTCGGTCCTCGACTAGCGGGATACAATGAGCAGTTCTTC; CDR3 protein: CASSLGPRLAGYNEQFF
clone size: .; J gene: TRBJ1-6; D gene: TRBD1; V gene: TRBV2; CDR3 DNA: TGTGCCAGCAGTGGACAGGGTATGAGGGATTCACCCCTCCACTTT; CDR3 protein: CASSGQGMRDSPLHF
clone size: .; J gene: TRBJ2-3; D gene: TRBD1; V gene: TRBV5-6; CDR3 DNA: TGTGCCAGCAGCTTGCCGGGACAGTTCTTCACAGATACGCAGTATTTT; CDR3 protein: CASSLPGQFFTDTQYF
clone size: .; J gene: TRBJ2-2; D gene: .; V gene: TRBV30; CDR3 DNA: TGTGCCTGGAGACCCCGACAGAGTTTCTACACCGGGGAGCTGTTTTTT; CDR3 protein: CAWRPRQSFYTGELFF
clone size: medium-sized; J gene: TRBJ1-2; D gene: TRBD1; V gene: TRBV5-1; CDR3 DNA: TGCGCCAGCAGCTTGCAGGGGGCAGAGGGCTACACCTTC; CDR3 protein: CASSLQGAEGYTF
clone size: .; J gene: TRBJ1-2; D gene: TRBD1; V gene: TRBV11-2; CDR3 DNA: TGTGCCAGCAGCTTAGTACAGGGGGCTAATGGCTACACCTTC; CDR3 protein: CASSLVQGANGYTF
clone size: .; J gene: TRBJ2-5; D gene: .; V gene: TRBV4-1; CDR3 DNA: TGCGCCAGCAGCCCCCTTTTTGCGGGGGCCCAAGAGACCCAGTACTTC; CDR3 protein: CASSPLFAGAQETQYF
clone size: once; J gene: TRBJ2-1; D gene: .; V gene: TRBV19; CDR3 DNA: TGTGCCAGTAGTATAGGGTTTCGGGGCTACAATGAGCAGTTCTTC; CDR3 protein: CASSIGFRGYNEQFF
clone size: .; J gene: TRBJ1-1; D gene: .; V gene: TRBV12-3/TRBV12-4; CDR3 DNA: TGTGCCAGCAGTTTTCAGATGAACACTGAAGCTTTCTTT; CDR3 protein: CASSFQMNTEAFF
clone size: .; J gene: TRBJ2-7; D gene: TRBD2; V gene: TRBV14; CDR3 DNA: TGTGCCAGCAGCCAAGCCAGACTAGCGGGAGTGTGGTCCTACGAGCAGTACTTC; CDR3 protein: CASSQARLAGVWSYEQYF
clone size: few; J gene: TRBJ1-5; D gene: .; V gene: TRBV5-8; CDR3 DNA: TGTGCCAGCAGCTTTTTTTCAGGGGATAATCAGCCCCAGCATTTT; CDR3 protein: CASSFFSGDNQPQHF
clone size: .; J gene: TRBJ1-5; D gene: .; V gene: TRBV11-2; CDR3 DNA: TGTGCCAGCAGCCGACAGGAGAATCAGCCCCAGCATTTT; CDR3 protein: CASSRQENQPQHF
clone size: few; J gene: TRBJ1-2; D gene: .; V gene: TRBV11-2; CDR3 DNA: TGTGCCAGCAGAAATCAGGACAGCAACTATGGCTACACCTTC; CDR3 protein: CASRNQDSNYGYTF
clone size: .; J gene: TRBJ2-1; D gene: .; V gene: TRBV7-9; CDR3 DNA: TGTGCCAGCAGCAAATCCAGGGGAAATGAGCAGTTCTTC; CDR3 protein: CASSKSRGNEQFF
clone size: .; J gene: TRBJ1-1; D gene: TRBD1; V gene: TRBV30; CDR3 DNA: TGTGCCTGGAACGTCCGGGACAGGGGGGCTGAAGCTTTCTTT; CDR3 protein: CAWNVRDRGAEAFF
clone size: once; J gene: TRBJ2-2; D gene: .; V gene: TRBV6-5; CDR3 DNA: TGTGCCAGCAGTTACTGGGGGGCCGGGGAGCTGTTTTTT; CDR3 protein: CASSYWGAGELFF
clone size: .; J gene: TRBJ2-1; D gene: TRBD2; V gene: TRBV5-1; CDR3 DNA: TGCGCCAGCAGCGGCGGCACGGGGGGTCCCTACAATGAGCAGTTCTTC; CDR3 protein: CASSGGTGGPYNEQFF
clone size: .; J gene: TRBJ2-6; D gene: TRBD1; V gene: TRBV5-6; CDR3 DNA: TGTGCCAGCCACGGGGCAGGGGGTAATCCCTCGGGCGGGGCCAACGTCCTGACTTTC; CDR3 protein: CASHGAGGNPSGGANVLTF
clone size: .; J gene: TRBJ2-7; D gene: .; V gene: TRBV7-9; CDR3 DNA: TGTGCCAGCAGCTTTCTTTACGAGCAGTACTTC; CDR3 protein: CASSFLYEQYF